A single TCR beta chain is shown here with its context. The data originate from a study of blood T cell repertoires in COVID-19. Germline V gene lookup returns CDR1 KGHSH and CDR2 LQKENI. V dropped 4 bases and J dropped 4 bases, with 7 bases sitting between them. The CDR3 runs 12 residues. The authors' processing: Reference gene primers were amplified, and this amplification served to estimate nucleated cell counts. Using immunoSEQ multiplex PCR, the repertoire was profiled, and TCRdb retains in-frame clones only, with some absent. The DNA was the basis for D and trimming; V, J and clone size are from that table. The sample includes roughly 110,000 clones, about 80% of them seen just once.

This chain connects TRBV18 to TRBJ1-1; a weak D match, TRBD1 (5 bases). The TCR originated in a woman aged 55-75 years with acute or convalescent COVID-19. Sequences were obtained from peripheral blood. The CDR3 DNA is TGTGCCAGCTCACGGACATTCACTGAAGCTTTCTTT. Translated, it gives CASSRTFTEAFF.